This record covers a single T cell receptor beta chain. The data derive from a study of blood T cell repertoires in COVID-19. Across the study: T cells, B-cell-depleted T cells, or PBMCs supplied cDNA or gDNA.

Original data processing: The assay estimated nucleated cells by amplifying reference gene primers. Clones were read by immunoSEQ multiplex PCR, and TCRdb kept only the in-frame ones, dropping some. The V and J calls and clone size were taken over from that table, and D and trimming were inferred from the DNA. The data show about 200,000 clones, with more than 70% seen just once and around 1.7% held by the top ten. Trimming removed 4 bases at V and 0 bases at J, with 6 bases between. CDR3 length: 13 residues. CDR1 and CDR2 from the germline V gene are SGHTA and FQGNSA. This sequence joins TRBV7-2 and TRBJ1-1; no firm D call. The TCR originated in a man between 18 and 35 years old with active or convalescent COVID-19. The sequenced sample consisted of peripheral blood. As DNA, the CDR3 is TGTGCCAGCAGCTCCCTACTGAACACTGAAGCTTTCTTT. Its translation is CASSSLLNTEAFF.